These 22 T cell receptor beta chains were sequenced from one sample in a study of cytomegalovirus exposure and HLA in healthy donors. Vbeta (60) and Jbeta (13) primers were used in the PCR. Measured with immunoSEQ multiplex PCR; TCRdb has only the in-frame clones, and not every one. The table has 130,000 to 150,000 clones, over 60% seen once. Sequenced sample: PBMCs. The receptors stem from a woman in her 40s in good health and CMV-seronegative.

This clone was recorded only once. V is TRBV19 and J is TRBJ2-5; TRBD2 agrees at 8 bases. The germline gives CDR1 LNHDA, CDR2 SQIVND (reference sequence). V gave up 0 bases and J gave up 2 bases; unmatched junction bases: 11. The CDR3 runs to 18 residues. The CDR3 sequence is CASSIEGGGSTGQETQYF. CDR3 DNA: TGTGCCAGTAGTATAGAAGGCGGGGGGAGTACCGGACAAGAGACCCAGTACTTC.

This rearrangement joins TRBV28 to TRBJ1-3, with 7 bases matching TRBD1. V was clipped by 4 bases and J by 3 bases; unmatched bases: 21. Germline-derived CDR1 and CDR2 are MDHEN and SYDVKM. The CDR3 loop spans 20 amino acids. The CDR3 region has the DNA TGTGCCAGCAGTTCAGGGGGAAACGCCCCAGGGAAGGGTAGTGGAAACACCATATATTTT. Translating it yields CASSSGGNAPGKGSGNTIYF.

This rearrangement joins TRBV28 to TRBJ1-5; 11 bases fit TRBD1. This CDR3 contains 15 residues. The germline V gene encodes CDR1 MDHEN and CDR2 SYDVKM. V shed 5 bases and J 4 bases; nucleotides not matched to a gene: 4. The CDR3 bases are TGTGCCAGCAGTAGCGGACAGGGGGCAAATCAGCCCCAGCATTTT. Encoded protein: CASSSGQGANQPQHF.

The rearrangement uses TRBV5-1 and TRBJ1-2; 7 nucleotides align to TRBD1. The CDR3 is made up of 21 amino acids. Germline lookup yields CDR1 SGHRS and CDR2 YFSETQ. V shed 5 bases and J 0 bases; nucleotides not matched to a gene: 25. CDR3 protein: CASSHEGAGTVSQGANYGYTF. The CDR3 nucleotides are TGCGCCAGCAGTCACGAAGGGGCCGGGACAGTTTCCCAGGGAGCTAACTATGGCTACACCTTC.

This clone was seen once. The chain employs TRBV2 and TRBJ2-7, with 7 bases fitting TRBD1. The CDR3 consists of 13 residues. Trimming at V came to 4 bases and at J to 3 bases, leaving 3 bases not matched to a gene. The germline gives CDR1 SNHLY, CDR2 FYNNEI. CDR3 sequence reads: CASSGTGNYEQYF. CDR3 sequence (DNA): TGTGCCAGCAGTGGGACAGGCAACTACGAGCAGTACTTC. The full variable domain, rest sourced from reference TRBV2 and TRBJ2-7, is EPEVTQTPSHQVTQMGQEVILRCVPISNHLYFYWYRQILGQKVEFLVSFYNNEISEKSEIFDDQFSVERPDGSNFTLKIRSTKLEDSAMYFCASSGTGNYEQYFGPGTRLTVT.

This chain links TRBV28 with TRBJ2-3, with TRBD1 matching 7 bases. The V segment lost 6 bases and the J segment 2 bases; nucleotides outside the gene matches: 2. This CDR3 comprises 13 residues. Germline V gene sequence: CDR1 MDHEN, CDR2 SYDVKM. The CDR3, as DNA: TGTGCCAGCAGAACAGGGGTCACAGATACGCAGTATTTT. Translated, it gives CASRTGVTDTQYF.

This chain links TRBV6-5 with TRBJ1-2, with 7 bases lining up with TRBD1. There are 15 residues in the CDR3. In germline, CDR1 is MNHEY, CDR2 SVGAGI. Trimming cost V 2 bases and J 2 bases; bases outside gene matches: 5. Written as DNA, the CDR3 is TGTGCCAGCAGTTACGGGCCGACAGGGAACTATGGCTACACCTTC. It translates to CASSYGPTGNYGYTF.

This clone was observed a handful of times. The V call is TRBV27, the J call TRBJ1-2; 8 nucleotides agree with TRBD1. The CDR3 totals 13 residues. Germline V gene data show CDR1 as MNHEY and CDR2 as SMNVEV (reference sequence). Germline trimming cut 6 bases from V and 8 bases from J; bases unmatched to any gene: 8. The CDR3: CASSPRGLEGYTF. For the CDR3, the DNA is TGTGCCAGCAGCCCCAGGGGGCTGGAGGGCTACACCTTC.

The genes are TRBV7-8 and TRBJ2-7; no clear D gene. CDR1 and CDR2 from the germline V gene are SGHVS and FQNEAQ. CDR3 length equals 11 residues. Trimming took off 5 bases at V and 3 bases at J, with 5 bases between the two ends. This chain's CDR3 is CASSNYYEQYF. Written as DNA, the CDR3 is TGTGCCAGCAGCAATTACTACGAGCAGTACTTC.

The chain has TRBV27 and TRBJ2-7; 8 positions match TRBD1. This CDR3 has 15 residues. The germline V gene has CDR1 MNHEY and CDR2 SMNVEV (reference sequence). The V gene end was trimmed by 1 base and the J gene end by 2 bases; junction bases not matched to a gene: 4. DNA of the CDR3: TGTGCCAGCAGTTTATGGCCAGGGGGCGCCTACGAGCAGTACTTC. Translating gives CASSLWPGGAYEQYF.

This chain links TRBV19 with TRBJ2-1; D is possibly TRBD2 (6 bases). Trimming removed 1 base at V and 0 bases at J, with 16 bases between. Germline assignment: CDR1 LNHDA and CDR2 SQIVND (reference sequence). CDR3 length: 18 amino acids. CDR3 sequence (DNA): TGTGCCAGTAGTATAGGGGTTGGGCGGGGTAGCTCCTACAATGAGCAGTTCTTC. Residues: CASSIGVGRGSSYNEQFF.

This rearrangement joins TRBV2 to TRBJ1-1; 7 bases line up with TRBD1. The CDR3 consists of 16 residues. Germline V gene lookup returns CDR1 SNHLY and CDR2 FYNNEI. V shed 8 bases and J 3 bases; nucleotides not matched to a gene: 15. CDR3 nucleotides: TGTGCCAGCGAGGGACTTCCGCGACAGGGTTACACTGAAGCTTTCTTT. Protein: CASEGLPRQGYTEAFF.

The V call is TRBV23-1, the J call TRBJ2-7; D is possibly TRBD1 (5 bases). TRBV23-1 is an ORF, with its function uncertain. The CDR3 spans 15 residues. V gave up 7 bases and J gave up 0 bases, with 16 bases separating them. The DNA for the CDR3 is TGCGCCAGCACCAGTTTCGACAGAACCTCCTACGAGCAGTACTTC. Translated, it gives CASTSFDRTSYEQYF.

This clone was detected only a few times. This sample also contains other DNA sequences that code for the same CDR3. V usage is TRBV5-1 and J usage is TRBJ1-1; TRBD1 is a possible D gene (5 bases). This CDR3 contains 12 residues. Germline V gene data show CDR1 as SGHRS and CDR2 as YFSETQ. Trimming removed 2 bases at V and 5 bases at J, with 7 bases between. This CDR3 is CASSFQGTEAFF. The CDR3 coding sequence is TGCGCCAGCAGCTTCCAGGGAACTGAAGCTTTCTTT.

This chain joins TRBV9 and TRBJ2-1, with 12 bases matching TRBD2. The CDR3 runs 15 residues. Unmatched junction bases numbered 5, after V lost 4 bases and J lost 6 bases. The germline V gene has CDR1 SGDLS and CDR2 YYNGEE. In DNA, the CDR3 is TGTGCCAGCAGCCCATCTAGCGGGGGGGTCAATGAGCAGTTCTTC. Protein product: CASSPSSGGVNEQFF.

The sample holds one count of this clone. The gene calls are TRBV5-4 and TRBJ1-2; TRBD1 agrees at 7 bases. This CDR3 has 14 amino acids. V lost 4 bases, J lost 3 bases, and 6 bases stayed unmatched. The germline gives CDR1 SGHNT, CDR2 YYREEE (reference sequence). CDR3 sequence reads: CASSQGGADYGYTF. In DNA, the CDR3 is TGTGCCAGCAGCCAAGGGGGCGCGGACTATGGCTACACCTTC.

This clone occurred once. This chain joins TRBV19 and TRBJ2-5; TRBD2 is a possible D gene (5 bases). V lost 5 bases to trimming and J lost 5 bases, with 18 bases between them. The germline V gene has CDR1 LNHDA and CDR2 SQIVND (reference sequence). The CDR3 is 15 amino acids. CDR3 bases: TGTGCCAGTAGTCCTCCTAGCCATCTTGGCGAGACCCAGTACTTC. This sequence encodes CASSPPSHLGETQYF. Supplemented by reference TRBV19 and TRBJ2-5, the full variable domain reads DGGITQSPKYLFRKEGQNVTLSCEQNLNHDAMYWYRQDPGQGLRLIYYSQIVNDFQKGDIAEGYSVSREKKESFPLTVTSAQKNPTAFYLCASSPPSHLGETQYFGPGTRLLVL.

The chain is built from TRBV6-1 and TRBJ1-1; TRBD1 aligns across 9 bases. Trimming took 3 bases from V and 4 from J; bases not matched to a gene: 9. Germline loops: CDR1 MNHNS, CDR2 SASEGT. This CDR3 contains 16 residues. The CDR3: CASSDIPGTGPTEAFF. CDR3 sequence (DNA): TGTGCCAGCAGTGACATCCCCGGGACAGGGCCCACTGAAGCTTTCTTT.

V and J are TRBV7-9 and TRBJ1-2; weak D call: TRBD1 (5 bases). This CDR3 has 15 residues. CDR1 and CDR2 (germline): SEHNR, FQNEAQ (reference sequence). V shed 2 bases and J shed 4 bases, with 14 bases lying between them. DNA for the CDR3: TGTGCCAGCAGCTTATGGACAACGGTGTCCTATGGCTACACCTTC. Amino acid sequence: CASSLWTTVSYGYTF.

The chain employs TRBV18 and TRBJ2-7, with TRBD2 identical over 13 bases. Germline V gene data show CDR1 as KGHSH and CDR2 as LQKENI. This CDR3 has 16 residues. After removal of 3 bases from V and 0 bases from J, the junction contained 2 bases not matched to a gene. For the CDR3, the DNA is TGTGCCAGCTCACCTGGACTAGCGGGGGCCTCCTACGAGCAGTACTTC. Amino acid sequence: CASSPGLAGASYEQYF.

This rearrangement joins TRBV6-5 to TRBJ2-1; TRBD1 aligns across 8 bases. V shed 5 bases, J shed 12 bases, and the junction held 6 bases outside the gene matches. Looked up from germline, CDR1 is MNHEY and CDR2 is SVGAGI. CDR3 size: 12 residues. CDR3 in amino acids: CASSGQGTGQFF. The CDR3 DNA is TGTGCCAGCAGTGGACAGGGTACGGGGCAGTTCTTC.

The chain couples TRBV2 to TRBJ2-5; D is perhaps TRBD2 (6 bases). V was cut by 6 bases and J by 1 base, with 15 bases left in between. The CDR3 contains 15 residues. Germline CDR1 reads SNHLY; CDR2 reads FYNNEI. The CDR3 region is CASRIRDSRQETQYF. Here the CDR3 DNA reads TGTGCCAGCAGGATCCGGGACTCCCGCCAAGAGACCCAGTACTTC.